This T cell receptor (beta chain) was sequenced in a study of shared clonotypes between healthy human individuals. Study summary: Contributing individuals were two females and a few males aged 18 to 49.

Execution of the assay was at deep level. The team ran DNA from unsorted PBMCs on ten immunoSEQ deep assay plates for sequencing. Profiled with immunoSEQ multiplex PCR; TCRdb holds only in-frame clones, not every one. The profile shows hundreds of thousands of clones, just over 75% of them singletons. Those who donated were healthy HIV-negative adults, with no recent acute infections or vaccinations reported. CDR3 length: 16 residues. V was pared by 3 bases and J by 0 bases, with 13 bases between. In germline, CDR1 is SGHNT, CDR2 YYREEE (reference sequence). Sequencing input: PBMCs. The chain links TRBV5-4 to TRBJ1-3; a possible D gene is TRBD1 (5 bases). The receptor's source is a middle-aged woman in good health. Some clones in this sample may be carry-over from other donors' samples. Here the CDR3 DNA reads TGTGCCAGCAGCTGGGGAGGGGTTTCCTCTGGAAACACCATATATTTT. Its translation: CASSWGGVSSGNTIYF.